This passage covers 18 T cell receptor beta chains from one sample sequenced in a study of T cell repertoires in cytomegalovirus infection. Using its own MiXCR run on the reads, TCRdb lists one record per CDR3 protein. This sample has 69,000 or so distinct CDR3 sequences, with roughly 28% found just once. No antigen has been assigned to these receptors. The sequenced sample was CD8+ T cells from cultured PBMCs, obtained from culture after CMV antigen stimulation. Source of these receptors: a human donor in good health (CMV status not recorded). Some clones in this sample may be carry-over from other donors' samples.

This clonotype was recorded a few times. The rearrangement joins TRBV4-1 to TRBJ1-2, with TRBD1 as a possible D gene (6 bases). The germline gives CDR1 MGHRA, CDR2 YSYEKL. This CDR3 is 15 amino acids long. Trimming stripped 2 bases from V and 6 bases from J, with 16 bases between. For the CDR3, the DNA is TGCGCCAGCAGCCAATCCCCAGTGGCAGGGGATGGCTACACCTTC. Protein product: CASSQSPVAGDGYTF.

The table lists this clonotype with many counts. This chain connects TRBV7-9 to TRBJ2-1; D perhaps matches TRBD1 (6 bases). Trimming removed 5 bases from V and 1 base from J, with 15 bases in between. CDR1 is SEHNR and CDR2 is FQNEAQ in the germline V gene (reference sequence). The CDR3 length is 16 residues. CDR3 sequence: CASSTNQGRSYNEQFF. The CDR3 DNA reads as TGTGCCAGCAGCACAAACCAGGGGCGGTCCTACAATGAGCAGTTCTTC. The full variable domain, with the rest looked up from reference TRBV7-9 and TRBJ2-1, is DTGVSQNPRHKITKRGQNVTFRCDPISEHNRLYWYRQTLGQGPEFLTYFQNEAQLEKSRLLSDRFSAERPKGSFSTLEIQRTEQGDSAMYLCASSTNQGRSYNEQFFGPGTRLTVL.

The CDR3 protein is CSARELAGGLLDQETQYF. In DNA, the CDR3 is TGCAGTGCTAGAGAACTAGCGGGGGGGCTCCTGGACCAAGAGACCCAGTACTTC. V is TRBV20-1 and J is TRBJ2-5, with TRBD2 matching over 13 bases. CDR1 is DFQATT, CDR2 SNEGSKA, per germline (reference sequence). This CDR3 spans 18 amino acids. The V segment lost 0 bases and the J segment 0 bases; nucleotides outside the gene matches: 7.

This clonotype was detected only a few times. V gene TRBV11-2 combines with J gene TRBJ2-1, with a weak D call TRBD2 (6 bases). The CDR3 sequence is 11 residues long. The V end was cut by 5 bases, the J end by 10 bases, with 9 bases between. Per germline, CDR1 SGHAT and CDR2 FQNNGV. The CDR3 protein is CASSPAGEQFF. The DNA for the CDR3 is TGTGCCAGCAGCCCCGCGGGGGAGCAGTTCTTC.

The J gene is TRBJ2-1, the V gene TRBV4-1, with D hard to call. The CDR3 is 13 residues long. Germline V CDR1 and CDR2: MGHRA, YSYEKL. The V end was cut by 0 bases, the J end by 12 bases, with 12 bases between. CDR3 bases: TGCGCCAGCAGCCAAGATGACGCCTTTTTGCAGTTCTTC. The encoded protein is CASSQDDAFLQFF.

This clonotype has a handful of counts. This sequence joins TRBV12-3 or TRBV12-4 and TRBJ1-1, with TRBD1 identical over 7 bases. This CDR3 spans 12 amino acids. The V gene end was trimmed by 4 bases and the J gene end by 4 bases; junction bases not matched to a gene: 0. The CDR3 sequence: CASSSGGTEAFF. CDR3 nucleotides: TGTGCCAGCAGTTCAGGGGGCACTGAAGCTTTCTTT.

In its sample, this clonotype was seen a few times. The rearrangement joins TRBV6-5 to TRBJ2-2, with 9 positions matching TRBD1. Germline trimming cut 6 bases from V and 7 bases from J; bases unmatched to any gene: 18. CDR3 length: 18 amino acids. Germline-derived CDR1 and CDR2 are MNHEY and SVGAGI. The CDR3: CASSTIGQGYGFLGELFF. The CDR3 region has the DNA TGTGCCAGCAGCACCATCGGACAGGGGTACGGGTTCCTCGGGGAGCTGTTTTTT.

J is TRBJ2-1 and V is TRBV5-6; possible D gene TRBD1, 6 bases. V dropped 4 bases and J dropped 6 bases, with 20 bases sitting between them. Germline CDR1 and CDR2: SGHDT and YYEEEE. This CDR3 region has 16 residues. The CDR3 is CASSQTHTGLSNEQFF. CDR3 in DNA: TGTGCCAGCAGCCAGACCCACACAGGGCTTAGCAATGAGCAGTTCTTC.

In its sample, this clonotype was seen a few times. The J gene is TRBJ2-7, the V gene TRBV6-2 or TRBV6-3, with D possibly TRBD1 on 6 matching bases. Trimming stripped 4 bases from V and 2 bases from J, with 24 bases between. This CDR3 is built from 18 residues. Per germline, CDR1 MNHEY and CDR2 SVGEGT. The CDR3 sequence is CASSSVNNPGAKPYEQYF. As DNA, the CDR3 is TGTGCCAGCAGTTCCGTAAACAACCCAGGGGCGAAACCCTACGAGCAGTACTTC.

This clonotype was counted a few times. The rearrangement links TRBV9 to TRBJ2-5; 11 bases agree with TRBD2. The V gene's germline CDR1 is SGDLS and CDR2 YYNGEE. The CDR3 covers 15 residues. J gave up 4 bases and V 0 bases, and 2 bases lay outside the gene matches. Here the CDR3 reads CASSVASGGRETQYF. The CDR3 DNA reads TGTGCCAGCAGCGTAGCTAGCGGGGGGCGAGAGACCCAGTACTTC.

This clonotype was detected only a few times. The chain's CDR3 is CARGTERIPDTQYF. In DNA form, the CDR3 reads TGTGCCAGGGGGACCGAAAGAATCCCAGATACGCAGTATTTT. The rearrangement links TRBV2 to TRBJ2-3; the D gene could be TRBD1 or TRBD2 (5 bases each). The length of the CDR3 is 14 residues. CDR1 and CDR2 (germline): SNHLY, FYNNEI. The V and J ends lost 9 bases and 4 bases respectively, with 17 bases between them.

This clonotype came up a few times. This chain links TRBV6-2 or TRBV6-3 with TRBJ2-7; 10 bases align to TRBD2. The germline V gene has CDR1 MNHEY and CDR2 SVGEGT. Trimming took 0 bases from V and 6 from J; bases not matched to a gene: 11. The CDR3 extends over 17 amino acids. The CDR3 loop reads CASSYSSPSGRAGEQYF. In nucleotides, the CDR3 is TGTGCCAGCAGTTACTCCTCGCCCAGCGGGAGGGCCGGCGAGCAGTACTTC.

V usage is TRBV2 and J usage is TRBJ2-7; D remains ambiguous. The CDR3 has 14 amino acids. Germline assignment: CDR1 SNHLY and CDR2 FYNNEI. The V end was cut by 2 bases, the J end by 7 bases, with 15 bases between. The CDR3 sequence is CASSERQAVLEQYF. The DNA for the CDR3 is TGTGCCAGCAGTGAACGGCAGGCCGTTTTGGAGCAGTACTTC. The complete variable domain, with remaining parts taken from reference TRBV2 and TRBJ2-7, reads EPEVTQTPSHQVTQMGQEVILRCVPISNHLYFYWYRQILGQKVEFLVSFYNNEISEKSEIFDDQFSVERPDGSNFTLKIRSTKLEDSAMYFCASSERQAVLEQYFGPGTRLTVT.

This clonotype has ten or more counts. The chain links TRBV7-8 to TRBJ2-7; 8 positions match TRBD1. CDR1 and CDR2 (germline): SGHVS, FQNEAQ. Germline trimming cut 5 bases from V and 6 bases from J; bases unmatched to any gene: 9. CDR3 size: 14 residues. In nucleotides, the CDR3 is TGTGCCAGCAGCCCGTGGACAGGGCCGAGCGAGCAGTACTTC. It specifies CASSPWTGPSEQYF.

The chain is built from TRBV12-3 or TRBV12-4 and TRBJ2-1; 11 bases line up with TRBD2. Losses at the gene ends were 5 bases for V and 9 bases for J; bases not matched to a gene: 6. The CDR3 length is 14 residues. CDR3 coding DNA: TGTGCCAGCAGTGGGGGACTAGCGGCGGCTGAGCAGTTCTTC. Translated, it gives CASSGGLAAAEQFF.

This clonotype appeared many times. V is TRBV12-3 or TRBV12-4 and J is TRBJ2-3; D not resolved. Trimming took 2 bases from V and 4 from J, leaving 16 bases between them. This CDR3 spans 16 amino acids. CDR3 nucleotide sequence: TGTGCCAGCAGTTTAAGTCGCCCCCCCGACCCAGATACGCAGTATTTT. This translates into CASSLSRPPDPDTQYF.

The chain recombines TRBV5-4 with TRBJ2-3; D uncertain. Germline lookup yields CDR1 SGHNT and CDR2 YYREEE (reference sequence). The CDR3 spans 14 residues. V lost 0 bases to trimming and J lost 2 bases, with 7 bases between them. In DNA, the CDR3 is TGTGCCAGCAGCTTGGATGAAAACACAGATACGCAGTATTTT. It is translated as CASSLDENTDTQYF.

This clonotype was counted a few times. The J gene is TRBJ2-7, the V gene TRBV4-3, with no clear D. Germline V CDR1 and CDR2: LGHNA, YSLEER. CDR3 size: 14 residues. V was cut by 0 bases and J by 3 bases, with 9 bases left in between. The DNA for the CDR3 is TGCGCCAGCAGCCAAGATCAAGGCAGCTACGAGCAGTACTTC. Its translation: CASSQDQGSYEQYF.